This TCR beta chain originates from a study of CD8+ T cells in alopecia areata (dated by TCRdb to between 2017 and 2018). For the study in its entirety: Treated patients were enrolled in an open-label pilot trial of oral tofacitinib, 5 to 10 mg twice daily, for moderate-to-severe alopecia areata. Tofacitinib-treated patients had biopsies at baseline and at 4 and 24 weeks of treatment, with a later scalp biopsy in several patients. In humans, TCRbeta sequencing was performed on scalp tissue and on sorted CD4+ and CD8+ peripheral blood T cells from healthy controls and from patients with patchy or totalis/universalis alopecia areata. The study used high-throughput TCRbeta sequencing to examine T cell clonal expansion in alopecia areata, in both the C3H/HeJ mouse model and human patients. Disease severity in treated patients was measured with the SALT score, which quantifies the percentage of affected scalp surface area. Patients received tofacitinib for 6 to 18 months and were then followed off drug for 6 months to check for delayed response and recurrence. Scalp clonality was compared across normal scalp (n=4), patchy alopecia areata scalp (n=8), and alopecia totalis/universalis scalp (n=8). RNA was extracted with the PAXgene miRNA kit for fixed scalp, the miRNeasy kit for PBMCs, and the RNeasy kit for mouse skin. TCRbeta CDR3 regions were amplified by immunoSEQ multiplex PCR with 35 Vbeta forward and 13 Jbeta reverse primers. The study at large found these results: Many expanded lesional clones persisted in scalp and blood during tofacitinib treatment, which may partly explain relapse after stopping treatment. Scalp clonality and the number of expanded CD8+ clones among the top 100 scalp clones were significantly decreased by tofacitinib. Compared with mice, TCR sequences shared between patients were less clear, possibly partly because of HLA diversity across the patient population. Because the treated cohort was small and had just a single nonresponder, larger studies are needed to establish links between baseline CD8+ expansion and response. Compared with normal scalp, lesional scalp, particularly in alopecia totalis/universalis, had higher clonality and more expanded CD8+ clones, which suggests antigenic drive. Unlike mouse skin, where gammadelta T cells dominate, normal human skin contains resident alphabeta T cells that get sequenced too, which complicates analysis of the scalp TCR repertoire.

Regarding this clone: Its specific antigen is unknown. Nothing much larger sits one base from this clone, and base qualities are not available. Other DNA sequences in this specimen translate into the identical CDR3.

The library was obtained by the immunoSEQ multiplex PCR assay. RNA was extracted from all samples and reverse transcribed into cDNA as template for TCR sequencing. SuperScript III was used for first-strand cDNA synthesis, primed with a 2:1 mix of oligo-dT and random hexamers. A synthetic immune receptor repertoire was used to assess amplification bias, and residual bias was removed computationally. Turning to the authors' computational methods: Raw reads were preprocessed to remove errors, and CDR3 was defined according to IMGT conventions as the region from the conserved cysteine to phenylalanine. Clonality was computed as 1 minus the Shannon entropy, with the entropy normalized by log2 of the number of productive unique TCRs. Whether each scalp clone was CD4 or CD8 was inferred by checking scalp TCRbeta sequences against the CD4 and CD8 repertoires from sorted blood. In TCRdb, the immuneACCESS table is reduced to in-frame sequences with V and J assigned. These tables do not hold every clone; where another copy was compared, an unresolved V gene accounts for under half, and the others remain unexplained. V and J calls and clone size follow that table, whereas D and trimming were derived from the DNA. In this sample the table shows roughly 40,000 clones, around nine tenths of which occur a single time. The ten largest clones add up to 15% to 20% of the sample.

What the time point label conveys for this sample: less than 25 weeks on oral tofacitinib. This specimen's treatment or condition label, interpreted: oral pan-JAK inhibitor, 5-10 mg twice daily. From alopecia areata patients, peripheral blood was collected along with lesional scalp punch biopsies. PBMCs were isolated by density centrifugation and stained for CD3, CD4 and CD8, and CD4+ and CD8+ T cells were sorted on a FACSAria. The TCR originated in a human donor with alopecia areata. The sample consisted of CD8+ T cells sorted from blood, taken at week 24, from a patient treated with tofacitinib.

The CDR3 loop reads CASSLGYNEQFF. The DNA sequence is as follows: TGTGCCAGCAGCTTAGGGTACAATGAGCAGTTCTTC. The sequence links TRBV7-9 to TRBJ2-1; no D segment can be confidently identified. V and J lose 1 base and 4 bases, and a span of 2 bases separates them. There are 12 amino acids in the CDR3, from cysteine to phenylalanine inclusive. The entry retains the CDR3 DNA only, 36 bases that are in frame from base 1. Based on the germline V gene (reference sequence), the CDR1 and CDR2 sequences are SEHNR and FQNEAQ.